A single TCR beta chain is shown here with its context. Authors' data handling: By means of reference gene primer amplification, nucleated cell counts were estimated. Method: immunoSEQ multiplex PCR; TCRdb's copy keeps in-frame clones and lacks some. V, J and clone size derive from that table, while D and trimming were established from the DNA sequence. The sample carries approximately 100,000 clones, 71% recorded once. The CDR3 extends over 12 amino acids. V lost 2 bases and J lost 15, with 14 bases in between. Germline assignment: CDR1 WSHSY and CDR2 SAAADI. This entry comes from a study of blood T cell repertoires in COVID-19. Study background: From the United States, Italy and Spain came samples of acute and convalescent COVID-19. T cells, B-cell-depleted T cells, or PBMCs supplied cDNA or gDNA.

Sequenced sample: peripheral blood. V and J are TRBV10-2 and TRBJ1-5; weak D call: TRBD1 (5 bases). The TCR sequence derives from a human donor with acute or convalescent COVID-19. The donor label of this sample is uncertain. CDR3 sequence reads: CASSEPLGTVHF. The DNA for the CDR3 is TGCGCCAGCAGTGAGCCTCTCGGGACTGTGCATTTT.